This T cell receptor (beta chain) was sequenced in a study of T-cell memory formation after mild COVID-19. This CDR3 comprises 13 residues. V shed 1 base and J shed 3 bases, with 8 bases lying between them. CDR1 is SGHDT and CDR2 is YYEEEE in the germline V gene. About this clonotype itself: Antigen specificity is unknown.

5'RACE primed at constant segments yielded TCR alpha and TCR beta cDNA libraries bearing sample barcodes and UMIs. TCRdb itself ran the 5' RACE reads through MiXCR, one entry per CDR3 protein. The sample has 300,000 to 400,000 distinct CDR3 sequences, around 13% seen once. Study results and caveats: Proof of SARS-CoV-2 specificity was absent for the second-wave clones that crested on day 37. Contracting CD4+ clones sat mainly in CM and EM; CD8+ in EMRA.

This receptor was identified in a young man who had mild COVID-19 (a few samples of this study predate the infection). Cell type and time point are not known. The chain uses TRBV5-6 and TRBJ2-7; the D is unclear. Sequences were obtained from PBMCs or a T cell subset sorted from them (not recorded which). CDR3 loop: CASSLWAYYEQYF. The CDR3 bases are TGTGCCAGCAGCTTGTGGGCATACTACGAGCAGTACTTC.